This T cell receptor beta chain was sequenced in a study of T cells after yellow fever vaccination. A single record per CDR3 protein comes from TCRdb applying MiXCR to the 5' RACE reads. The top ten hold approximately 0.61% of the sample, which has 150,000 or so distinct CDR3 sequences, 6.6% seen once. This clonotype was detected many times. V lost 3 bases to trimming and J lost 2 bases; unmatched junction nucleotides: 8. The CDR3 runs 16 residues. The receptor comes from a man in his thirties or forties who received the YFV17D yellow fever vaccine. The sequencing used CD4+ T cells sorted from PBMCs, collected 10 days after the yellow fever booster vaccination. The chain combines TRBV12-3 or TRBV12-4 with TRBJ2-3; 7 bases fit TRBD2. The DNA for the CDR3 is TGTGCCAGCAGTTTCGGACTAGTCTCCATCACAGATACGCAGTATTTT. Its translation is CASSFGLVSITDTQYF.